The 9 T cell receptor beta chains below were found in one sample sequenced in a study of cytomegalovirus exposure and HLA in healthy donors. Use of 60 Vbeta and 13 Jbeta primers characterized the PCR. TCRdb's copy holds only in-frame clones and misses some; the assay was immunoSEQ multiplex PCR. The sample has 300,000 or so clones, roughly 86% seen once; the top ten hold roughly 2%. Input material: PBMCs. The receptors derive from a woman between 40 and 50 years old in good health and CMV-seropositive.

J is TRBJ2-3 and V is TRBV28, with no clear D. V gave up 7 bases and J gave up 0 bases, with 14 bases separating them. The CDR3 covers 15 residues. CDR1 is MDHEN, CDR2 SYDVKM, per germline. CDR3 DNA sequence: TGTGCCAGCACTCAAGATACTTCTAGCACAGATACGCAGTATTTT. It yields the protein CASTQDTSSTDTQYF.

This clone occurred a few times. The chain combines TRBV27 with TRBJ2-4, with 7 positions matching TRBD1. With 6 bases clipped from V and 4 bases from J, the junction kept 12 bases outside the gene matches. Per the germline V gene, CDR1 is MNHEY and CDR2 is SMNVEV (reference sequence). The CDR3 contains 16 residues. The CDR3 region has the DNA TGTGCCAGCAGCCACGACAGGGATGAGGATAAAAACATTCAGTACTTC. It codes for CASSHDRDEDKNIQYF.

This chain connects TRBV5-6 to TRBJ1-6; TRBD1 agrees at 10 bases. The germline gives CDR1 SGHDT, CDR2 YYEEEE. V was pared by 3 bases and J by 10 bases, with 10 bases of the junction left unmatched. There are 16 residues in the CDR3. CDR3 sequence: CASSSPGGTGVSPLHF. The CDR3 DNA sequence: TGTGCCAGCAGCTCACCCGGCGGGACAGGGGTCTCACCCCTCCACTTT.

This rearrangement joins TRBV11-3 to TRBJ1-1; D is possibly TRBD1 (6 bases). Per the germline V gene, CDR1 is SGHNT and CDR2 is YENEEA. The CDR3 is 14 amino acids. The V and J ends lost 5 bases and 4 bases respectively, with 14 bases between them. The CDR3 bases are TGTGCCAGCAGCGAACAGGGTAGGGTCACTGAAGCTTTCTTT. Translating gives CASSEQGRVTEAFF.

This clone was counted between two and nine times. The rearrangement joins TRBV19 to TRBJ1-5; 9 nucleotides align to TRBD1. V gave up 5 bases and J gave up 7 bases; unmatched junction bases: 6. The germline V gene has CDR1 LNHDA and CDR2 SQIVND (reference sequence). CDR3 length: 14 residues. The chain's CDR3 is CASSFGQGPQPQHF. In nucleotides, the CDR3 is TGTGCCAGTAGTTTTGGACAGGGGCCCCAGCCCCAGCATTTT.

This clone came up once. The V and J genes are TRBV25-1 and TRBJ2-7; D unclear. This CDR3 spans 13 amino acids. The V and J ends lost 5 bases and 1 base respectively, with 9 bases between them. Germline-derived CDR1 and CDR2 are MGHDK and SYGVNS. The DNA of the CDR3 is TGTGCCAGCAGTCAAGCAGGATCCTACGAGCAGTACTTC. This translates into CASSQAGSYEQYF.

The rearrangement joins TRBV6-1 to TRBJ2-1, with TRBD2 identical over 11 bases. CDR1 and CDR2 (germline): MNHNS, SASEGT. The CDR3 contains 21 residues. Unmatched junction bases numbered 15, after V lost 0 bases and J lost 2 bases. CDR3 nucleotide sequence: TGTGCCAGCAGTGAAGCGGATAGACGCGTCCTAGCGGGAGGAACCTACAATGAGCAGTTCTTC. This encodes CASSEADRRVLAGGTYNEQFF.

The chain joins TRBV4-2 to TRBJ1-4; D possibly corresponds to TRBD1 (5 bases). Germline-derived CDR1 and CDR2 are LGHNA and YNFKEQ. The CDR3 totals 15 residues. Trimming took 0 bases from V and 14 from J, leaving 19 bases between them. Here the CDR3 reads CASSQDGGWEFGLFF. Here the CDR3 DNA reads TGTGCCAGCAGCCAAGATGGGGGGTGGGAGTTTGGGCTGTTTTTT.

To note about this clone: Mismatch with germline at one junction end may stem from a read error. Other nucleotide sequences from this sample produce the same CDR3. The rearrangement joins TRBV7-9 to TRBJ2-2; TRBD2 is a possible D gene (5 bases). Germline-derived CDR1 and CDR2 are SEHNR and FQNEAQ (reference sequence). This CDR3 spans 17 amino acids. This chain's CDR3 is CASSPNDVSFTTGELFF. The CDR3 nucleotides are TGTGCCAGCAGCCCCAATGATGTGTCCTTTACAACCGGGGAACTGTTTTTT.